This T cell receptor beta chain was captured by sequencing in a study of human CD4 T cells and Enterobacteriaceae (TCRdb year 2020). Deep-level sequencing was performed on ex vivo total memory CD4+ samples, with a detection sensitivity of one cell in 200,000. Genomic DNA was extracted from cell pellets with the QIAamp DNA Micro Kit, and its quantity and purity were checked by spectrophotometry. TCR Vbeta CDR3 regions were amplified with the immunoSEQ multiplex PCR assay. The amplicons were sequenced on the Illumina HiSeq platform. The retrieved sequences were 87 nucleotides long and included the CDR3 region. Per the source publication's procedure: A clonotype was defined as a unique productive TCR Vbeta nucleotide sequence and was quantified by productive template frequency from ImmunoSEQ Analyzer V3.0. A threshold set at the top 5th percentile of each frequency-ranked repertoire was used to define expanded clonotypes. The R package fossil was used to compute repertoire overlap as Chao-Jaccard, and the R package MASS was used to visualize the overlap by nonmetric multidimensional scaling. This immuneACCESS table, as held by TCRdb, lists in-frame sequences with V and J called but not all clones. Of the missing ones, under half trace to an unresolved V gene in checked studies; the others have no known cause. Clone size and the V and J calls come from that table; the DNA yielded D and trimming. This sample holds some 29,000 clones; roughly four fifths were observed only once. The top ten constitute around 1.7% of the sample.

What the authors observed across the whole study: The reactivity of ex vivo clonotypes was inferred solely by matching the nucleotide sequences of those clonotypes to CFSE-low cultures from the same donors. Ex vivo, broadly cross-reactive clonotypes were observed to appear more expanded than specific clonotypes, with about 55% of the 19 and about 65% of the roughly 34 being found within the top 5%.

Memory CD4+ T cells, defined as all CD4+ cells other than CD45RA+CCR7+CD95- naive cells, were FACS-sorted on a FACSAria III to a purity of over 95%. Blood from healthy donors was obtained from blood donation centers in Switzerland. Positive selection with CD4 and CD14 magnetic microbeads was used to enrich total CD4+ T cells and monocytes. CD8+, CD14+, CD16+, CD56+, CD19+ and CD25-bright cells were excluded before sorting. To assess in vivo expansion of bacteria-reactive clonotypes, total memory CD4+ T cells from a couple of blood donors were sequenced directly ex vivo. Peripheral blood mononuclear cells were isolated from donor blood using Ficoll-Paque Plus. As for this clone: This receptor's antigen is unknown. No base quality information exists; no much larger clone differs at one position.

The TCR originated in a human donor in good health. Sample: memory CD4+ T cells from blood. Taken with the paper, the label for cell subset or site translates to: total memory CD4 T cells sorted directly ex vivo, unstimulated.

The DNA is TGCAGCGTTCAAAAGGGATTGGGCACTGAAGCTTTCTTT. Its amino acids are CSVQKGLGTEAFF. The chain was built from TRBV29-1 and TRBJ1-1, with the D gene too uncertain to name. The germline V gene supplies CDR1 SQVTM and CDR2 ANQGSEA. Including the terminal cysteine and phenylalanine, the CDR3 comprises 13 residues. Of the read, only the CDR3 DNA is kept; its 39 bases are in frame from base 1. Between the V and J ends, shortened by 5 bases and 4 bases respectively, the junction contains 14 bases.